The 32 T cell receptor beta chains below all came from one sample that was sequenced in a study of T cells after yellow fever vaccination. One entry per CDR3 protein results from TCRdb running MiXCR on the 5' RACE reads. The sample consists of 100,000 to 150,000 distinct CDR3 sequences, under 8% of them appearing once. This specimen was CD4+ T cells sorted from PBMCs, taken approximately 11 days after the first yellow fever vaccination. Every receptor here comes from a man aged 18 to 30 who received the YFV17D yellow fever vaccine.

This clonotype was counted at least ten times. The rearrangement links TRBV12-3 or TRBV12-4 to TRBJ2-5; tentatively, D is TRBD1 (5 bases). V was shortened by 2 bases and J by 2 bases, with 9 bases between the two germline ends. The CDR3 sequence is 14 residues long. The CDR3 nucleotides are TGTGCCAGCAGTTTACCTGGGGCACAAGAGACCCAGTACTTC. This gives the protein CASSLPGAQETQYF.

This clonotype was seen repeatedly, ten times or more. V usage is TRBV6-5 and J usage is TRBJ2-2; D is ambiguous. Trimming removed 3 bases from V and 4 bases from J, with 12 bases in between. CDR3 length: 15 amino acids. Germline CDR1 reads MNHEY; CDR2 reads SVGAGI. The CDR3: CASSYWAVSTGELFF. As DNA, the CDR3 is TGTGCCAGCAGTTATTGGGCAGTCTCCACCGGGGAGCTGTTTTTT.

In this sample, this clonotype turned up many times. This chain links TRBV7-3 with TRBJ2-1; D is unclear. There are 13 residues in the CDR3. Trimming removed 3 bases at V and 4 bases at J, with 7 bases between. Germline lookup yields CDR1 SGHTA and CDR2 FQGTGA. The CDR3 DNA is TGTGCCAGCAGCTTCGAGGTATACAATGAGCAGTTCTTC. This gives the protein CASSFEVYNEQFF.

This clonotype has a count of ten or more. J is TRBJ2-1 and V is TRBV25-1; maybe TRBD2 (6 bases). CDR1 is MGHDK, CDR2 SYGVNS, per germline. The CDR3 contains 15 residues. The V and J ends lost 1 base and 9 bases respectively, with 16 bases between them. CDR3 bases: TGTGCCAGCAGTGAATCTGCGGGAATTAGGGGTGAGCAGTTCTTC. This sequence encodes CASSESAGIRGEQFF.

The table lists this clonotype with many counts. The chain has TRBV20-1 and TRBJ1-2; possible D gene TRBD1, 5 bases. The V end was cut by 3 bases, the J end by 1 base, with 15 bases between. The length of the CDR3 is 15 residues. Per germline, CDR1 DFQATT and CDR2 SNEGSKA (reference sequence). CDR3 region: CSARSVAGGNYGYTF. The DNA of the CDR3 is TGCAGTGCTAGGTCCGTGGCGGGGGGTAACTATGGCTACACCTTC.

This sequence joins TRBV5-1 and TRBJ2-5, with TRBD2 matching 7 bases. The length of the CDR3 is 13 residues. CDR1 and CDR2 (germline): SGHRS, YFSETQ. The junction had 2 bases not matched to a gene; V was cut back by 1 base and J by 5 bases. CDR3 bases: TGCGCCAGCAGCTTGTACGGGGGGGAGACCCAGTACTTC. As protein: CASSLYGGETQYF.

In its sample, this clonotype was seen a few times. The chain has TRBV20-1 and TRBJ1-5; D remains ambiguous. Per germline, CDR1 DFQATT and CDR2 SNEGSKA (reference sequence). V lost 0 bases, J lost 2 bases, and 11 bases lay in between. There are 15 residues in the CDR3. The CDR3 DNA is TGCAGTGCTAGAGATCGCTCGAGGGGCAATCAGCCCCAGCATTTT. It translates to CSARDRSRGNQPQHF.

In its sample, this clonotype was seen many times. This rearrangement joins TRBV12-3 or TRBV12-4 to TRBJ1-1; D call uncertain. V was cut by 6 bases and J by 3 bases, with 11 bases left in between. The CDR3 contains 13 residues. CDR3 amino acids: CASSLRWDTEAFF. In DNA, the CDR3 is TGTGCCAGCAGCCTTCGGTGGGACACTGAAGCTTTCTTT.

This clonotype showed up many times. The chain is built from TRBV29-1 and TRBJ1-1; D unclear. CDR3 length equals 10 residues. The V gene lost 5 bases and the J gene lost 10 bases, with 11 bases spanning the gap. Looked up from germline, CDR1 is SQVTM and CDR2 is ANQGSEA. CDR3 region: CSVFVRGAFF. In DNA, the CDR3 is TGCAGCGTTTTCGTCCGGGGAGCTTTCTTT.

There are many counts of this clonotype. This chain links TRBV6-5 with TRBJ1-2; the D is unclear. This CDR3 is 13 amino acids long. With 0 bases removed from V and 4 bases from J, the gap between germline ends came to 6 bases. Germline values: CDR1 MNHEY, CDR2 SVGAGI. The CDR3: CASSYSDIYGYTF. CDR3 in DNA: TGTGCCAGCAGTTACTCAGATATCTATGGCTACACCTTC.

This clonotype came up many times. The chain is built from TRBV7-9 and TRBJ1-2, with D maybe TRBD1 (6 bases). Trimming pared 7 bases from V and 4 bases from J, leaving 13 bases between. The germline V gene has CDR1 SEHNR and CDR2 FQNEAQ (reference sequence). The CDR3 loop spans 13 amino acids. The CDR3 loop reads CASIPTGSYGYTF. The DNA for the CDR3 is TGTGCCAGCATCCCCACAGGGTCCTATGGCTACACCTTC. Drawing the rest from reference TRBV7-9 and TRBJ1-2, the complete variable domain is DTGVSQNPRHKITKRGQNVTFRCDPISEHNRLYWYRQTLGQGPEFLTYFQNEAQLEKSRLLSDRFSAERPKGSFSTLEIQRTEQGDSAMYLCASIPTGSYGYTFGSGTRLTVV.

At least ten counts were recorded for this clonotype. The chain is built from TRBV19 and TRBJ1-2; D remains unclear. The CDR3 runs to 16 residues. The V end lost 3 bases, the J end lost 8 bases, and 22 bases lay between the germline ends. Germline V gene data show CDR1 as LNHDA and CDR2 as SQIVND (reference sequence). The CDR3 coding sequence is TGTGCCAGTAGTATTGACGGGAACGTTGCCATACGGGGCTACACCTTC. Amino acids: CASSIDGNVAIRGYTF. Full variable domain (missing parts from reference TRBV19 and TRBJ1-2): DGGITQSPKYLFRKEGQNVTLSCEQNLNHDAMYWYRQDPGQGLRLIYYSQIVNDFQKGDIAEGYSVSREKKESFPLTVTSAQKNPTAFYLCASSIDGNVAIRGYTFGSGTRLTVV.

With respect to this clonotype: A much larger clone lies one base from this, so it may be a read error. The chain carries TRBV6-1 and TRBJ2-2, with 8 bases aligning to TRBD1. Germline V gene data show CDR1 as MNHNS and CDR2 as SASEGT. The CDR3 consists of 14 residues. This CDR3 reads CASIEDRGTGELFF. CDR3 bases: TGTGCCAGCATTGAAGACAGGGGTACCGGGGAGCTGTTTTTT.

Many counts were recorded for this clonotype. This rearrangement joins TRBV28 to TRBJ2-1; tentatively, D is TRBD1 or TRBD2 (5 bases each). Germline values: CDR1 MDHEN, CDR2 SYDVKM. The CDR3 length is 15 residues. V was pared by 1 base and J by 1 base, with 8 bases between. In nucleotides, the CDR3 is TGTGCCAGCAGTTTATTCGGGGCTTCCTACAATGAGCAGTTCTTC. Residues: CASSLFGASYNEQFF.

This clonotype was picked up many times. The genes are TRBV20-1 and TRBJ2-7; D ambiguous. V lost 1 base to trimming and J lost 1 base, with 8 bases between them. The germline V gene has CDR1 DFQATT and CDR2 SNEGSKA (reference sequence). The CDR3 has 13 amino acids. The CDR3 DNA sequence: TGCAGTGCTAGAGGGGCGGTATCCTACGAGCAGTACTTC. It yields the protein CSARGAVSYEQYF.

This clonotype occurred many times. The rearrangement joins TRBV5-4 to TRBJ2-3; TRBD2 agrees at 10 bases. After removal of 4 bases from V and 6 bases from J, the junction contained 17 bases not matched to a gene. CDR1 is SGHNT and CDR2 is YYREEE in the germline V gene (reference sequence). The CDR3 is 18 residues long. CDR3 residues: CASSAGGLAGGVGDTQYF. For the CDR3, the DNA is TGTGCCAGCAGCGCAGGGGGTTTAGCGGGGGGCGTAGGGGATACGCAGTATTTT.

Notes on this clonotype: This may come from a read error, since a much larger clone is one base off. This chain connects TRBV5-1 to TRBJ2-5; TRBD2 agrees at 9 bases. V lost 2 bases to trimming and J lost 4 bases; unmatched junction nucleotides: 6. CDR1 SGHRS and CDR2 YFSETQ come from the germline V gene. This CDR3 comprises 15 residues. The CDR3 nucleotides read TGCGCCAGCAGCTTTAGCGGGAGTCCGGGAGAGACCCAGTACTTC. It yields the protein CASSFSGSPGETQYF.

A remark on this clonotype: With a much larger clone just one base away, this may be a read error. This sequence joins TRBV12-5 and TRBJ2-3, with D possibly matching TRBD2 (5 bases). The CDR3 length is 13 residues. V lost 6 bases to trimming and J lost 4 bases, with 11 bases between them. CDR1 and CDR2 from the germline V gene are LGHNT and FRNRAP. CDR3 loop: CASGPTGADTQYF. The DNA for the CDR3 is TGTGCTAGTGGCCCTACCGGGGCAGATACGCAGTATTTT.

This clonotype was observed a handful of times. V is TRBV12-3 or TRBV12-4 and J is TRBJ2-1, with TRBD1 matching 7 bases. The CDR3 covers 12 residues. Trimming at V came to 8 bases and at J to 9 bases, leaving 7 bases not matched to a gene. The CDR3 sequence: CASHRDSGEQFF. The CDR3 DNA is TGTGCCAGCCACCGGGACAGTGGTGAGCAGTTCTTC.

This clonotype was detected many times. CDR3 nucleotides: TGCGCCAGCAGCTTGGAGGCGACTAGCGGATCTTCAGATACGCAGTATTTT. Its protein product is CASSLEATSGSSDTQYF. The genes are TRBV5-1 and TRBJ2-3; 9 nucleotides line up with TRBD2. Germline trimming cut 0 bases from V and 4 bases from J; bases unmatched to any gene: 9. CDR3 length equals 17 residues. Per germline, CDR1 SGHRS and CDR2 YFSETQ. The entire variable domain, with the rest obtained from reference TRBV5-1 and TRBJ2-3, is as follows: KAGVTQTPRYLIKTRGQQVTLSCSPISGHRSVSWYQQTPGQGLQFLFEYFSETQRNKGNFPGRFSGRQFSNSRSEMNVSTLELGDSALYLCASSLEATSGSSDTQYFGPGTRLTVL.

This clonotype was recorded at least ten times. The rearrangement links TRBV10-2 to TRBJ2-1; 16 bases line up with TRBD2. CDR1 and CDR2 (germline): WSHSY, SAAADI. V lost 4 bases, J lost 6 bases, and 9 bases stayed unmatched. This CDR3 is built from 18 residues. The CDR3, as DNA: TGCGCCAGCAGTGGGGGACTAGCGGGGGGGCCAGGAGTCAATGAGCAGTTCTTC. As protein: CASSGGLAGGPGVNEQFF.

This clonotype was seen at least ten times. The chain is built from TRBV7-2 and TRBJ2-7, with D possibly being TRBD1 (5 bases). This CDR3 is 13 amino acids long. Trimming pared 5 bases from V and 6 bases from J, leaving 14 bases between. Germline V gives CDR1 SGHTA, CDR2 FQGNSA. The CDR3 coding sequence is TGTGCCAGCAGCCAAACCCAGGACACCGAGCAGTACGTC. Amino acid sequence: CASSQTQDTEQYV.

This clonotype was counted at least ten times. The chain has TRBV20-1 and TRBJ2-5; 9 bases align to TRBD1. Germline V gene sequence: CDR1 DFQATT, CDR2 SNEGSKA (reference sequence). This CDR3 is built from 13 residues. J was trimmed by 2 bases and V by 6 bases; bases with no gene match: 4. DNA of the CDR3: TGCAGTGCCATTGACAGGGGGCAAGAGACCCAGTACTTC. This translates into CSAIDRGQETQYF.

This clonotype was seen ten or more times. The chain carries TRBV7-2 and TRBJ2-5; a possible D gene is TRBD2 (5 bases). Germline CDR1 reads SGHTA; CDR2 reads FQGNSA. Trimming shortened V by 1 base and J by 2 bases, and 8 bases separated the two germline ends. The CDR3 totals 14 residues. CDR3 nucleotide sequence: TGTGCCAGCAGCTTAGGGACTTCACAAGAGACCCAGTACTTC. Protein: CASSLGTSQETQYF.

This clonotype has at least ten counts. The chain couples TRBV6-5 to TRBJ2-3; tentative D call: TRBD2 (6 bases). Germline V lookup: CDR1 MNHEY, CDR2 SVGAGI. Trimming shortened V by 7 bases and J by 6 bases, and 14 bases separated the two germline ends. The CDR3 length is 13 residues. CDR3 in amino acids: CASTMGGRDTQYF. The CDR3 region has the DNA TGTGCCAGCACCATGGGGGGAAGGGATACGCAGTATTTT.

Many counts were recorded for this clonotype. V gene TRBV5-1 combines with J gene TRBJ2-3, with a possible D match to TRBD2 (6 bases). Germline assignment: CDR1 SGHRS and CDR2 YFSETQ. The CDR3 sequence is 15 residues long. The germline V and J ends were trimmed by 5 bases and 4 bases, with 17 bases remaining between them. The CDR3 region has the DNA TGCGCCAGCAGGTCGGGGGACCTCGTTGCAGATACGCAGTATTTT. It specifies CASRSGDLVADTQYF.

This clonotype has ten or more counts. CDR3: CASSMWGGAVNEQFF. For the CDR3, the DNA is TGTGCCAGCAGCATGTGGGGGGGGGCCGTCAATGAGCAGTTCTTC. This sequence joins TRBV7-2 and TRBJ2-1; weak D call: TRBD2 (7 bases). Trimming removed 5 bases at V and 6 bases at J, with 17 bases between. The CDR3 is 15 amino acids. Looked up from germline, CDR1 is SGHTA and CDR2 is FQGNSA.

This clonotype has ten or more counts. The chain is built from TRBV4-2 and TRBJ2-7; a weak D match, TRBD1 (6 bases). The CDR3 runs to 14 residues. Germline V gives CDR1 LGHNA, CDR2 YNFKEQ. Trimming cost V 0 bases and J 5 bases, with 11 bases left between them. CDR3 in DNA: TGTGCCAGCAGCCAAGATCTCAGGGGCCACGAGCAGTACTTC. Translating it yields CASSQDLRGHEQYF.

The table lists this clonotype with many counts. The V call is TRBV7-2, the J call TRBJ1-2; D is unresolved. The CDR3 covers 16 residues. Deletions cut 5 bases from V and 2 bases from J, with 18 bases between. Germline CDR1 reads SGHTA; CDR2 reads FQGNSA. DNA for the CDR3: TGTGCCAGCAGCCCCGCTTATTTGTATGGAAACTATGGCTACACCTTC. Translation gives CASSPAYLYGNYGYTF.

There are many counts of this clonotype. The chain is built from TRBV6-2 or TRBV6-3 and TRBJ2-1, with D perhaps assigned TRBD1 or TRBD2 (5 bases each). This CDR3 has 15 residues. V dropped 6 bases and J dropped 5 bases, with 17 bases sitting between them. Germline-derived CDR1 and CDR2 are MNHEY and SVGEGT. CDR3 amino acids: CASRLTYGTHNEQFF. The CDR3 bases are TGTGCCAGCAGACTTACATACGGGACGCACAATGAGCAGTTCTTC.

This clonotype was seen many times. V gene TRBV5-1 combines with J gene TRBJ2-3; tentatively, D is TRBD1 (6 bases). Germline CDR1 reads SGHRS; CDR2 reads YFSETQ. V was trimmed by 3 bases and J by 3 bases, leaving 11 bases between them. CDR3 size: 14 residues. The CDR3 DNA reads TGCGCCAGCAGCTCCAGGGGAACGACAGATACGCAGTATTTT. It yields the protein CASSSRGTTDTQYF.

This clonotype was detected many times. The chain uses TRBV7-9 and TRBJ2-5, with D unclear. The CDR3 contains 14 residues. Germline assignment: CDR1 SEHNR and CDR2 FQNEAQ (reference sequence). Trimming removed 3 bases from V and 5 bases from J, with 13 bases in between. Here the CDR3 DNA reads TGTGCCAGCAGCTTGGGCCTGGGTCGGGAGACCCAGTACTTC. It encodes CASSLGLGRETQYF.